This note documents a single TCR beta chain sequence. These data are taken from a study of shared clonotypes between healthy human individuals. Researchers partitioned CD4+ cells into CD45RA+ naive and CD45RA-negative memory subsets. Assay: immunoSEQ multiplex PCR; the TCRdb copy retains only in-frame clones and omits some. The table lists roughly 1,000,000 clones, about 80% of them singletons, with about 0.52% in the top ten. The CDR3 consists of 13 residues. With 10 bases clipped from V and 4 bases from J, the junction kept 9 bases outside the gene matches. The germline CDR1 and CDR2 sequences are SGHVS and FQNEAQ.

The J gene is TRBJ2-7, the V gene TRBV7-8, with 8 nucleotides matching TRBD1. This sequence was found in a man in his late teens or twenties in good health. Some clones in this sample may be carry-over from other donors' samples. Sequenced input: memory CD4+ T cells from PBMCs. Subset here: CD45RA-negative fraction. CDR3 in DNA: TGTGCCATTAACAGGGGGAACGGGTACGAGCAGTACTTC. Its translation is CAINRGNGYEQYF.